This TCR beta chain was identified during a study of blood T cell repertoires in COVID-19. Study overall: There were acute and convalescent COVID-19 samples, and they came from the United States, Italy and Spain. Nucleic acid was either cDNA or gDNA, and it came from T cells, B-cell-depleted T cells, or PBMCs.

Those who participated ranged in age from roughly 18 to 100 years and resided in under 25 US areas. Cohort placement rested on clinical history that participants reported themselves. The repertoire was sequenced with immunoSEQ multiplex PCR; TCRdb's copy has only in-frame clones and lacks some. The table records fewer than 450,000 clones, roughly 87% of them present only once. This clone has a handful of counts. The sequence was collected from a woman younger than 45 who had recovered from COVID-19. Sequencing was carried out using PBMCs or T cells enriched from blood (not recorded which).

CDR3 in DNA: TGTGCCAGCAGCTTATACAGGGCCGGAGAGACCCAGTACTTC. Its translation: CASSLYRAGETQYF. V is TRBV7-8 and J is TRBJ2-5; a possible D gene is TRBD1 (6 bases). V dropped 2 bases and J dropped 4 bases, with 11 bases sitting between them. Germline CDR1 is SGHVS and CDR2 is FQNEAQ. This CDR3 has 14 residues.